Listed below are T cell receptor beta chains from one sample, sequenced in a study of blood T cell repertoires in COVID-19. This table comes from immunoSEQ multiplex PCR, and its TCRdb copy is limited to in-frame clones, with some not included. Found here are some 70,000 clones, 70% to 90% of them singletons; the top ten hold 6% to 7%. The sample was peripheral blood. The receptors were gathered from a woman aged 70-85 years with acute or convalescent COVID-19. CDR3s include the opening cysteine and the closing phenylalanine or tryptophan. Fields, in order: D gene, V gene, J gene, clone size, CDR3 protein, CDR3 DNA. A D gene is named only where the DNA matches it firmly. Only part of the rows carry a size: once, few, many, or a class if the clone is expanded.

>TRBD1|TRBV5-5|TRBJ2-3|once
CASSLEGAKGDTQYF
TGTGCCAGCAGCTTGGAGGGGGCCAAGGGAGATACGCAGTATTTT
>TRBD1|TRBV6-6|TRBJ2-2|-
CASSPGGLTGELFF
TGTGCCAGCAGCCCAGGGGGCTTAACCGGGGAGCTGTTTTTT
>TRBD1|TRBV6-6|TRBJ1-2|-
CASSRTGGAYGYTF
TGTGCCAGCAGCCGGACAGGGGGAGCCTATGGCTACACCTTC
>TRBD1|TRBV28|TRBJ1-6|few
CASSLDRGSPLHF
TGTGCCAGCAGTTTAGACAGGGGGTCACCCCTCCACTTT
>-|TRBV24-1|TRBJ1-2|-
CATSDFGVGYTF
TGTGCCACCAGTGATTTCGGGGTTGGCTACACCTTC
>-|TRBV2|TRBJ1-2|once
CASLGGVKSYTF
TGTGCCAGCCTTGGCGGAGTTAAGAGCTACACCTTC
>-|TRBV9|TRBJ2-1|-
CASSLPLRGGSSYNEQFF
TGTGCCAGCAGCCTACCCCTGAGGGGGGGGAGCTCCTACAATGAGCAGTTCTTC
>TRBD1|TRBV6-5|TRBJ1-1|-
CASRDSPGGDTEAFF
TGTGCCAGCAGGGACAGCCCAGGGGGAGACACTGAAGCTTTCTTT
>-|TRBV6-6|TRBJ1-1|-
CASSYSITAINTEAFF
TGTGCCAGCAGTTACTCGATCACTGCCATCAACACTGAAGCTTTCTTT
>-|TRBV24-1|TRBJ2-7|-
CATSVGSTYEQYF
TGTGCCACCAGTGTGGGGAGCACCTACGAGCAGTACTTC
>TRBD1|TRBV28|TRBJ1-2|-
CASSGQGNFYGYTF
TGTGCCAGCTCGGGACAGGGGAACTTCTATGGCTACACCTTC
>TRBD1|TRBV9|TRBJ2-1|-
CASSVVDRGLNNEQFF
TGTGCCAGCAGCGTAGTAGACAGGGGGCTAAACAATGAGCAGTTCTTC
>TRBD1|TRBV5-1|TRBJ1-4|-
CASSLDRQGVGLFF
TGCGCCAGCAGCTTGGATCGACAGGGAGTTGGACTGTTTTTT
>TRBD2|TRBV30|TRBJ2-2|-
CAWSVPRSGRITGELFF
TGTGCCTGGAGTGTACCCCGTAGCGGGAGGATCACCGGGGAGCTGTTTTTT
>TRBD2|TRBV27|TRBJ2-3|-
CASSLGEQREEISGTQYF
TGTGCCAGCAGTTTAGGAGAACAGCGGGAGGAGATTTCGGGTACGCAGTATTTT
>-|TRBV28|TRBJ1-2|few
CASNLMGSDGYTF
TGTGCCAGCAACCTAATGGGGAGCGATGGCTACACCTTC
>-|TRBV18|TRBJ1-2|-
CASSPDYYGYTF
TGTGCCAGCTCACCCGACTACTATGGCTACACCTTC
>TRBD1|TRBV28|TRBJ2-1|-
CASSRAAGTVYNEQFF
TGTGCCAGCAGCCGGGCCGCCGGGACAGTCTACAATGAGCAGTTCTTC
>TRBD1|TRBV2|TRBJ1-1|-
CASSPGGNTEAFF
TGTGCCAGCAGCCCAGGGGGGAACACTGAAGCTTTCTTT
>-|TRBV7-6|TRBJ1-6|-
CASSFNPSGDSPLHF
TGTGCCAGCAGCTTCAACCCGTCGGGGGATTCACCCCTCCACTTT
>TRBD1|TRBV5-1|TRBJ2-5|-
CASSLSIQGGGQETQYF
TGCGCCAGCAGCTTGAGTATACAGGGGGGAGGCCAAGAGACCCAGTACTTC
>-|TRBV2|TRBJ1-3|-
CASSDVTARNTIYF
TGTGCCAGCAGTGATGTTACAGCAAGAAACACCATATATTTT
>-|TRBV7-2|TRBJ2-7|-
CASSLGLAAYEQYF
TGTGCCAGCAGCTTAGGCTTAGCGGCCTACGAGCAGTACTTC
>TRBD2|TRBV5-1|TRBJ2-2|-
CASSPILSGAQSGGELFF
TGCGCCAGCAGCCCGATCCTTAGCGGGGCCCAATCCGGCGGGGAGCTGTTTTTT
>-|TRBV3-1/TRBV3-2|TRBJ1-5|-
CASSGGKSNQPQHF
TGTGCCAGCAGCGGGGGGAAGAGCAATCAGCCCCAGCATTTT
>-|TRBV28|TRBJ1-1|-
CASSLVQAHTEAFF
TGTGCCAGCAGTTTAGTTCAGGCTCACACTGAAGCTTTCTTT
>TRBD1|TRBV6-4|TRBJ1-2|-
CASNLRDRGSDYHGYTF
TGTGCCAGCAATCTTCGGGACAGGGGGTCGGATTATCATGGCTACACCTTC
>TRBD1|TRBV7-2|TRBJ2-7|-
CASSLGTVSYEQYF
TGTGCCAGCAGCTTGGGGACAGTCTCCTACGAGCAGTACTTC
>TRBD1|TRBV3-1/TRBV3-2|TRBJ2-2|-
CATHRTGRSGGTGELFF
TGTGCCACCCATCGGACAGGTCGCTCTGGGGGCACCGGGGAGCTGTTTTTT
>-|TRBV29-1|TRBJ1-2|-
CSVEAGRGYTF
TGCAGCGTTGAAGCGGGGAGGGGCTACACCTTC
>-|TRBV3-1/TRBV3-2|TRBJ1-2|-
CASSQANYGYTF
TGTGCCAGCAGCCAGGCAAACTATGGCTACACCTTC
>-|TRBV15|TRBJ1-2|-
CATSRATGTRTGYTF
TGTGCCACCAGCAGAGCAACCGGGACAAGGACTGGCTACACCTTC
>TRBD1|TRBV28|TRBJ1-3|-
CASSLWGQGAGNTIYF
TGTGCCAGCAGTTTATGGGGACAGGGAGCTGGAAACACCATATATTTT
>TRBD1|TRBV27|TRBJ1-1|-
CASSSAGQGSTEAFF
TGTGCCAGCAGTTCTGCGGGACAGGGGTCCACTGAAGCTTTCTTT
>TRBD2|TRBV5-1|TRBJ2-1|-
CASSPRAGELNEQFF
TGCGCCAGCAGCCCTCGGGCGGGGGAGCTAAATGAGCAGTTCTTC
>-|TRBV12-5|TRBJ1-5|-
CASGLDRVNQPQHF
TGTGCTAGTGGTTTGGACAGGGTCAATCAGCCCCAGCATTTT
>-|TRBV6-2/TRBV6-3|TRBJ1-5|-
CASSPSRAGSNQPQHF
TGTGCCAGCAGTCCCTCCCGAGCAGGGTCCAATCAGCCCCAGCATTTT
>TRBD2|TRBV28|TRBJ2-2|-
CASRDMTSGRWATGELFF
TGTGCCAGCAGGGATATGACTAGCGGGAGATGGGCCACCGGGGAGCTGTTTTTT
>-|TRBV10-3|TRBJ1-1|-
CAISGGGPAFF
TGTGCCATCAGTGGGGGGGGGCCTGCTTTCTTT
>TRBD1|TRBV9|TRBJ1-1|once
CASSVGTGGAGIEAFF
TGTGCCAGCAGCGTGGGAACAGGGGGCGCGGGTATTGAAGCTTTCTTT
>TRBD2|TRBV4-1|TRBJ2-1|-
CASSQDLRAGGPNEQFF
TGCGCCAGCAGCCAAGATCTGAGAGCGGGGGGGCCTAATGAGCAGTTCTTC
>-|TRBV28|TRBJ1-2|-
CASAQGSYGYTF
TGTGCCAGCGCTCAGGGGAGCTATGGCTACACCTTC
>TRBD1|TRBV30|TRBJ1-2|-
CAGNRGSYGYTF
TGTGCCGGTAACAGGGGTAGCTATGGCTACACCTTC
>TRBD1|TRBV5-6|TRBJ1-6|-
CASKPGQGSSPLHF
TGTGCCAGCAAACCGGGACAGGGGAGTTCACCCCTCCACTTT
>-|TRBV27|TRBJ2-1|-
CASSLQYPGSSYNEQFF
TGTGCCAGCAGTTTACAGTACCCCGGGAGCTCCTACAATGAGCAGTTCTTC